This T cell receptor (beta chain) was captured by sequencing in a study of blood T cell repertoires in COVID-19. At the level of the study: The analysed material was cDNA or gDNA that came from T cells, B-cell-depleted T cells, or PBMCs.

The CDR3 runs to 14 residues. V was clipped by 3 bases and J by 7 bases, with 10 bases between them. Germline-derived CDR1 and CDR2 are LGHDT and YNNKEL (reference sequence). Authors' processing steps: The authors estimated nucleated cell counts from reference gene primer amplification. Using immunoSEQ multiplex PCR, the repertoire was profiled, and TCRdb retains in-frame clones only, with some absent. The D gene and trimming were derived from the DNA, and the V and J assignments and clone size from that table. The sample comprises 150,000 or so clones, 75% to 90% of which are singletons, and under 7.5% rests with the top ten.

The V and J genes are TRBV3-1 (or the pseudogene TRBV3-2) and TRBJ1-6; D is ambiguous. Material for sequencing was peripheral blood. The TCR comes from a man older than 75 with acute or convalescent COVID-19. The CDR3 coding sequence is TGTGCCAGCAGCCAGCGAGGGAGCAATTCACCCCTCCACTTT. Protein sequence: CASSQRGSNSPLHF.